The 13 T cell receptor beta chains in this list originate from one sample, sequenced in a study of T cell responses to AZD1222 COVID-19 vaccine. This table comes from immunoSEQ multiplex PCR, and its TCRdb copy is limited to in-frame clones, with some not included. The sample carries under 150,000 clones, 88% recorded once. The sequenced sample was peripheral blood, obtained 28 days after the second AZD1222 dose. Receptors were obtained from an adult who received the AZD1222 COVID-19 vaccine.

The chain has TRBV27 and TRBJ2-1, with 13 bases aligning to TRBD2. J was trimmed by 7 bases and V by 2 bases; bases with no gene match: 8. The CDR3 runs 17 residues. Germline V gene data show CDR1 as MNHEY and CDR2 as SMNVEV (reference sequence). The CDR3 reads CASSLLTSGGIQNEQFF. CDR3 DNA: TGTGCCAGCAGTTTACTGACTAGCGGGGGGATCCAAAATGAGCAGTTCTTC.

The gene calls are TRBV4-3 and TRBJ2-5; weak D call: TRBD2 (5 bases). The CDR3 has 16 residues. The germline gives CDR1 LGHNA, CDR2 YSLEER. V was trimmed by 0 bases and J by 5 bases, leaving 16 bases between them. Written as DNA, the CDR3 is TGCGCCAGCAGCCAAGATTCCCGGGGTTCGGGGGAGACCCAGTACTTC. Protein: CASSQDSRGSGETQYF.

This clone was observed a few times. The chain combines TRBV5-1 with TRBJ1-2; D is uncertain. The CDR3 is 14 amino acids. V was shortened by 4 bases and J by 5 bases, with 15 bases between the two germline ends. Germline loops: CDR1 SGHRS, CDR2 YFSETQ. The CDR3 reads CASSPGLGSYGYTF. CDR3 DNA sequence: TGCGCCAGCAGCCCCGGCTTGGGGTCTTATGGCTACACCTTC. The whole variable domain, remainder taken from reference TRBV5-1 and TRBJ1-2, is KAGVTQTPRYLIKTRGQQVTLSCSPISGHRSVSWYQQTPGQGLQFLFEYFSETQRNKGNFPGRFSGRQFSNSRSEMNVSTLELGDSALYLCASSPGLGSYGYTFGSGTRLTVV.

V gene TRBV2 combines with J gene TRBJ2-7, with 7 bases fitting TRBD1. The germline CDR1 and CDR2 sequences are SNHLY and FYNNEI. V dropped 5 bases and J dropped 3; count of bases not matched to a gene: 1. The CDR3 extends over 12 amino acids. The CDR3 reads CASSWDSYEQYF. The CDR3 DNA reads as TGTGCCAGCAGTTGGGACAGCTACGAGCAGTACTTC.

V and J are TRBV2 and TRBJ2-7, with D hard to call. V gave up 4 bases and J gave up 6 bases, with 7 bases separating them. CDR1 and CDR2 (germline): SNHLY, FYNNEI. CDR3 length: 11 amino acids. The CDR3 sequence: CASSGEREQYF. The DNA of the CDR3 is TGTGCCAGCAGTGGTGAGCGCGAGCAGTACTTC.

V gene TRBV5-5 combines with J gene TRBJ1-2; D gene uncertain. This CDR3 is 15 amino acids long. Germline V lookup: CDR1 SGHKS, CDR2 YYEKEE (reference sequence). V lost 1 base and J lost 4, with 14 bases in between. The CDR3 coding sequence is TGTGCCAGCAGCTTGTCGAGCAGCTCAGCCTATGGCTACACCTTC. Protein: CASSLSSSSAYGYTF.

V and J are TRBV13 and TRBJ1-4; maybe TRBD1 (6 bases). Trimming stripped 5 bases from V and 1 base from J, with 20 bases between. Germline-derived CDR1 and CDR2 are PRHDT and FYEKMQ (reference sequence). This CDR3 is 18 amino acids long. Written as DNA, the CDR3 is TGTGCCAGCAGCCTACCTTCCAGGGGATCTGTAACTAATGAAAAACTGTTTTTT. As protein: CASSLPSRGSVTNEKLFF.

The CDR3 DNA is TGTGCCAGCAGCTCGGACCCGACAGTCACTAATGAAAAACTGTTTTTT. This codes for CASSSDPTVTNEKLFF. The genes are TRBV5-4 and TRBJ1-4, with D possibly matching TRBD1 (5 bases). CDR3 length: 16 amino acids. Germline V gives CDR1 SGHNT, CDR2 YYREEE (reference sequence). V gave up 3 bases and J gave up 2 bases, with 14 bases separating them.

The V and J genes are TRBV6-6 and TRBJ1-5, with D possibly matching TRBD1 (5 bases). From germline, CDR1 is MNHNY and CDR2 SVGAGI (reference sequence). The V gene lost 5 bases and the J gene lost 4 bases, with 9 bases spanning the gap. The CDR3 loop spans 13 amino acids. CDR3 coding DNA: TGTGCCAGCAGTCAGGGCCCTAATCAGCCCCAGCATTTT. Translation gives CASSQGPNQPQHF.

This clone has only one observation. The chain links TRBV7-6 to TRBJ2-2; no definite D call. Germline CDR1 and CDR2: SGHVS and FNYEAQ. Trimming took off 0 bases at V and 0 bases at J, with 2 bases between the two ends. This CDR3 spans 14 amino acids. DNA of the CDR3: TGTGCCAGCAGCTTAGCCGCGAACACCGGGGAGCTGTTTTTT. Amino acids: CASSLAANTGELFF.

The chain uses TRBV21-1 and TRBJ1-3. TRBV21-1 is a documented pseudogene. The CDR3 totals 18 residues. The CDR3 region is CASSILSVGIDSGNTIYF. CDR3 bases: TGTGCCAGCAGCATACTCAGTGTGGGAATCGACTCTGGAAACACCATATATTTT.

DNA for the CDR3: TGCGCCAGCAGTCCGGGGACAGGGGGCTACGAGCAGTACTTC. It is translated as CASSPGTGGYEQYF. The chain uses TRBV10-1 and TRBJ2-7, with TRBD1 matching 11 bases. V gave up 5 bases and J gave up 3 bases; unmatched junction bases: 3. Germline V gene data show CDR1 as WNHNN and CDR2 as SYGVQD (reference sequence). This CDR3 comprises 14 residues.

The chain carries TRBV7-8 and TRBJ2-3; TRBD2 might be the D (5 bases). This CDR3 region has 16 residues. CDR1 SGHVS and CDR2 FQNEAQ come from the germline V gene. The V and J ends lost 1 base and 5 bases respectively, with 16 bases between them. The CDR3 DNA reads TGTGCCAGCAGCTTAGTACCGGGATTGGAAGGAGATACGCAGTATTTT. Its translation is CASSLVPGLEGDTQYF.